The present entry profiles one T cell receptor (beta chain) with its context. CDR3 length: 13 amino acids. V lost 5 bases to trimming and J lost 7 bases, with 12 bases between them. Germline V gene lookup returns CDR1 SGHTA and CDR2 FQGNSA. The data derive from a study of blood T cell repertoires in COVID-19. About the research overall: Samples representing acute and convalescent COVID-19 were sourced from the United States, Italy and Spain.

Clones were read by immunoSEQ multiplex PCR, and TCRdb kept only the in-frame ones, dropping some. The sample comprises more than 95,000 clones, 90% to 95% of which are singletons, and approximately 5.5% rests with the top ten. The TCR sequence derives from a human donor in a cohort sampled during active COVID-19. Sequencing was carried out using peripheral blood. This chain uses TRBV7-2 with TRBJ2-1; possible D gene TRBD1, 6 bases. The CDR3 is CASSARRGNEQFF. Written as DNA, the CDR3 is TGTGCCAGCAGCGCGCGCAGGGGAAATGAGCAGTTCTTC.